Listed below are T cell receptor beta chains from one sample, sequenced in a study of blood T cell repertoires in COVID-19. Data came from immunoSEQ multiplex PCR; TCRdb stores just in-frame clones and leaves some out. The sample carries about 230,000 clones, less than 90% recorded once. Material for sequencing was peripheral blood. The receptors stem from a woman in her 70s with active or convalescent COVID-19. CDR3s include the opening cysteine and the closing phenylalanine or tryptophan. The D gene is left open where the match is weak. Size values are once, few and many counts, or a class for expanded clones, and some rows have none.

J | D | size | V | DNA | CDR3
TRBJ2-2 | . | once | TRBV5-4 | TGTGCCAGCAGCTTGTGGAGGGCCGGGGAGCTGTTTTTT | CASSLWRAGELFF
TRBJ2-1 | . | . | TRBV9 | TGTGCCAGCAGCTGGGGGCAGACGACCTACAATGAGCAGTTCTTC | CASSWGQTTYNEQFF
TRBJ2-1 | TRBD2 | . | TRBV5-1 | TGCGCCAGCAGCCTATCCGGCCTAGCGGGAATAGAGGAGCAGTTCTTC | CASSLSGLAGIEEQFF
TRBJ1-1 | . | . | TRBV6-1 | TGTGCCAGCAGTGAATGGTACAGTGGGACTGAAGCTTTCTTT | CASSEWYSGTEAFF
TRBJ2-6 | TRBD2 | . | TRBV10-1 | TGCGCCAGCAGTGCTAGGGGACTAACCGGGGCCAACGTCCTGACTTTC | CASSARGLTGANVLTF
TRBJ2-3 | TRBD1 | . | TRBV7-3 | TGTGCCAGCAGCTTAACGCCAGGGGGTACCACAGATACGCAGTATTTT | CASSLTPGGTTDTQYF
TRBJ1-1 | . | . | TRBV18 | TGTGCCAGCTCACTCGAACCTGGCGGGAACACTGAAGCTTTCTTT | CASSLEPGGNTEAFF
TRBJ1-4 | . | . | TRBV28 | TGTGCCAGCAGTTCGGGGGTCTATAATGAAAAACTGTTTTTT | CASSSGVYNEKLFF
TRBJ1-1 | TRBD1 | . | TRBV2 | TGTGCCAGCAGATACAGGGGGAGGAACACTGAAGCTTTCTTT | CASRYRGRNTEAFF
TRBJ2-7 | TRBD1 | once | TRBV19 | TGTGCCAGTAGTATACGGGGGACAGGGAACTACGAGCAGTACTTC | CASSIRGTGNYEQYF
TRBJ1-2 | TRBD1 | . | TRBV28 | TGTGCCAGCGGCTCCCCGGACAGGGGGCTTGGCTACACCTTC | CASGSPDRGLGYTF
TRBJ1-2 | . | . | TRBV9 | TGTGCCAGCAGCGTAGGGCCAGCGAGCTATGGCTACACCTTC | CASSVGPASYGYTF
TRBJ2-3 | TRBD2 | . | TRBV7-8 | TGTGCCAGCAGTCTGAGAATAGCGGGAGGGAGAGATACGCAGTATTTT | CASSLRIAGGRDTQYF
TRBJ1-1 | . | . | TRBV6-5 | TGTGCCAGCAGTTATAAGGGACAGAACACTGAAGCTTTCTTT | CASSYKGQNTEAFF
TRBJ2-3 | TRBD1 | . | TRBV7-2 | TGTGCCAGCAGCGCCCCAGGGGGTGGGCCCACGCAGTATTTT | CASSAPGGGPTQYF
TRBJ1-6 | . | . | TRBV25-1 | TGTGCCAGCAGTGACCAGGGGAGAGGCTCCTATAATTCACCCCTCCACTTT | CASSDQGRGSYNSPLHF
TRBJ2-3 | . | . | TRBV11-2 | TGTGCCAGCAGCTTAGAGGGGGCCCCCGATACGCAGTATTTT | CASSLEGAPDTQYF
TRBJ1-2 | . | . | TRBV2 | TGTGCCAGCAGGGCGGACGGGATCTATGGCTACACCTTC | CASRADGIYGYTF
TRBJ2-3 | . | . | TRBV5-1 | TGCGCCAGCAGCTCTCTAGCGCCAGTGGGTGGAGATACGCAGTATTTT | CASSSLAPVGGDTQYF
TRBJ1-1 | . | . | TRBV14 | TGTGCCAGCAGCCAAGCGGGGATTATGGGCACTGAAGCTTTCTTT | CASSQAGIMGTEAFF
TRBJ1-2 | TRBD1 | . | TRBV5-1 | TGCGCCAGCAGCTTGGACAGGGGGGGCAGCGGCTACACCTTC | CASSLDRGGSGYTF
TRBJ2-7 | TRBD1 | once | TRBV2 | TGTGCCAGCAGGGCAGGGGGATACGAGCAGTACTTC | CASRAGGYEQYF
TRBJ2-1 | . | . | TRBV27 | TGTGCCAGCAGTCAACGGACTCCTCCAGGTGAGCAGTTCTTC | CASSQRTPPGEQFF
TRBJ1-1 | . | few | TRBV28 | TGTGCCAGTCATCTGGGCGGGGGCTACACTGAAGCTTTCTTT | CASHLGGGYTEAFF
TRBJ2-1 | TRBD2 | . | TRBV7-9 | TGTGCCAGCAGCCCACTAGCGGGGGGGCCAGGTGAGCAGTTCTTC | CASSPLAGGPGEQFF